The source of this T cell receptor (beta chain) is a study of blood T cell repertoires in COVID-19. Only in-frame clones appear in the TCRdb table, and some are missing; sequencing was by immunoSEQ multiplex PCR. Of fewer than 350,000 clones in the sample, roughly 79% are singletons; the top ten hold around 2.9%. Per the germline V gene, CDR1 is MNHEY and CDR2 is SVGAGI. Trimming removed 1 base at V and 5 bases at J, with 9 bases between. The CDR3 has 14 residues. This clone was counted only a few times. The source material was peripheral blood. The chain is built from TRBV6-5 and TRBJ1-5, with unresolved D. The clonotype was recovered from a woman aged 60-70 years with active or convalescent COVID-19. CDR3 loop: CASSYLGVHQPQHF. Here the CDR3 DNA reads TGTGCCAGCAGTTACTTAGGAGTCCATCAGCCCCAGCATTTT.